Below, 4 T cell receptor beta chains from the same sample are listed, as sequenced in a study of cytomegalovirus exposure and HLA in healthy donors. 60 Vbeta and 13 Jbeta primers were used in PCR. Profiled with immunoSEQ multiplex PCR; TCRdb holds only in-frame clones, not every one. This sample has 75,000 to 90,000 clones, with 65% to 85% found just once. Sequencing input: PBMCs. The receptors were sampled from a man between 50 and 59 years old in good health and CMV-seronegative.

The chain carries TRBV28 and TRBJ1-1; a weak D match, TRBD1 (6 bases). Trimming took 6 bases from V and 1 from J, leaving 12 bases between them. The CDR3 consists of 14 residues. The germline gives CDR1 MDHEN, CDR2 SYDVKM. The CDR3 region is CASRRQAGNTEAFF. CDR3 nucleotide sequence: TGTGCCAGCAGACGACAGGCAGGGAACACTGAAGCTTTCTTT.

Regarding this clone: At one end, the junction sequence differs from germline, possibly due to a read error. The chain carries TRBV30 and TRBJ1-2, with TRBD1 matching over 7 bases. From germline, CDR1 is GTSNPN and CDR2 SVGIG (reference sequence). The CDR3 runs 14 residues. The DNA of the CDR3 is TGTGCCTGGAGCTCCGCAGGGGGGAGCTATGGCTGCACCTTC. This translates into CAWSSAGGSYGCTF.

The chain employs TRBV9 and TRBJ2-6; 11 bases fit TRBD1. Looked up from germline, CDR1 is SGDLS and CDR2 is YYNGEE. The ends lost 0 bases at V and 0 bases at J; junction bases unmatched: 2. This CDR3 is 18 amino acids long. The CDR3 nucleotides read TGTGCCAGCAGCGTAGGGACAGGGGGCTCCTCTGGGGCCAACGTCCTGACTTTC. This translates into CASSVGTGGSSGANVLTF.

Concerning this clone: The sample has other DNA sequences that encode this CDR3 too. The chain couples TRBV18 to TRBJ1-1; weak D call: TRBD1 (6 bases). The germline V gene has CDR1 KGHSH and CDR2 LQKENI. Deletions cut 5 bases from V and 1 base from J, with 8 bases between. The CDR3 has 13 amino acids. CDR3 protein: CASSGDKNTEAFF. In nucleotides, the CDR3 is TGTGCCAGCTCAGGGGACAAGAACACTGAAGCTTTCTTT.